This TCR beta chain was sequenced in a study of cytomegalovirus exposure and HLA in healthy donors. Study-wide context: The same platform was used for the 120 validation repertoires and the 600 to 700 first-cohort repertoires, a later analysis reported. Study-wide results and limits: The study listed 164 cytomegalovirus-associated TCR beta chains. In vitro confirmation showed three CMV-associated chains to be CMV antigen specific. Subsequent analysis of the roughly 120 validation repertoires found a tendency for first-cohort TCR clusters to co-occur.

V was clipped by 0 bases and J by 4 bases, with 7 bases between them. The CDR3 length is 13 residues. Germline loops: CDR1 SGHRS, CDR2 YFSETQ. The protocol was immunoSEQ multiplex PCR, while the TCRdb copy is restricted to in-frame clones and leaves out a portion. The sample lists tens of thousands of clones, over 85% occurring once. Regarding this clone: Its antigen remains unknown.

This chain joins TRBV5-1 and TRBJ1-1; D gene uncertain. The clonotype was recovered from a woman between 25 and 40 years old in good health and CMV-seronegative. The sample taken for sequencing was PBMCs. The CDR3 nucleotides are TGCGCCAGCAGCTTGGAGTGGGCCACTGAAGCTTTCTTT. This gives the protein CASSLEWATEAFF.